This T cell receptor beta chain was identified in a study of blood T cell repertoires in COVID-19 (TCRdb year 2020). Notes on the research overall: Collaborator samples came from the United States, Italy and Spain and covered acute and convalescent phases of COVID-19. A freely available public database, intended as a resource for researchers studying the immune response to SARS-CoV-2, is where the repertoires were released. The samples were drawn from the first 160 participants of the ongoing ImmuneRACE study and from 1,254 subjects provided by 6 global collaborators. Nearly every sample came with metadata listing a de-identified subject ID, COVID-19 status, age in years and sex. Where available, HLA class I and class II types were taken from metadata supplied by the sample provider and were not determined by assay-based typing. The dataset comprised deeply sampled blood TCRbeta repertoires from subjects exposed to, actively infected with, or recovered from COVID-19. The prospective study material was composed of cDNA or gDNA derived from T cells, B-cell-depleted T cells, or PBMCs.

About this clone itself: Which antigen it targets is not known. No base quality information exists; no much larger clone differs at one position.

One collaborating source in Seattle enrolled patients while the patients were actively infected and followed the patients over time throughout the course of disease. Collaborating institutions collected whole blood in K2EDTA tubes following their own protocols. For TCRbeta analysis, collaborators shipped samples as frozen whole blood, isolated PBMCs, or DNA extracted from either of those sample types. The immunoSEQ Assay, a bias-controlled multiplex PCR, was used to amplify TCRbeta CDR3 regions from genomic DNA. On the study's bioinformatics: Within the assay, amplification of reference gene primers was used to estimate how many nucleated cells each sample contained. Sequence reads were collapsed and filtered to measure the absolute abundance of every unique TCRbeta CDR3 rearrangement. For each sample, productive Simpson clonality was calculated as the square root of Simpson's diversity index over productive rearrangements. TCRdb carries this immuneACCESS record with in-frame sequences only. Its versions omit some clonotypes, under half of them owing to an unresolved V gene in the studies checked, with the rest unexplained. From that table come the V and J calls and clone size; the DNA was used to work out D and trimming. This sample lists tens of thousands of clones; approximately 83% were detected once. The top ten constitute about 9.2% of the sample.

Here is what the overall study found, with its caveats: How much clinical and demographic metadata was included differed by source and by participant, and the metadata was provided uncurated.

The germline V gene yields SGDLS for CDR1 and YYNGEE for CDR2. The CDR3 holds 17 amino acids from the cysteine to the phenylalanine. Only the CDR3 DNA is retained, 51 bases long and in frame from the first base. V trim: 0 bases; J trim: 7 bases; unmatched bases: 12. The origin of this receptor is an elderly man with COVID-19, enrolled during active disease. Sequenced input: peripheral blood. This sequence uses TRBV9 and TRBJ2-2, and TRBD1 aligns with 7 junction nucleotides. The CDR3 reads as follows: CASSVAPSGPGGGELFF. Here is the DNA: TGTGCCAGCAGCGTAGCTCCTTCAGGGCCAGGGGGCGGGGAGCTGTTTTTT.